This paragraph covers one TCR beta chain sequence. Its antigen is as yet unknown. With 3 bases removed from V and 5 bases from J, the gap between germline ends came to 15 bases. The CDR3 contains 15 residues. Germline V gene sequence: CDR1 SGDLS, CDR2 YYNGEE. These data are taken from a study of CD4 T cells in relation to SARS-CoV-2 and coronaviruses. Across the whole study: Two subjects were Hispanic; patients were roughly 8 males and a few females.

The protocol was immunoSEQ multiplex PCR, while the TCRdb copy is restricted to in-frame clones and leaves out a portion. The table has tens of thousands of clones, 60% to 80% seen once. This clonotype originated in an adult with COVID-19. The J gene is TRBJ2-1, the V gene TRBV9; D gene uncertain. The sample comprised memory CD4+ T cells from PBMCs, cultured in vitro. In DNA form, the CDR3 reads TGTGCCAGCAGCGCTGGTGGGTCAGCGAACAATGAGCAGTTCTTC. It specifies CASSAGGSANNEQFF. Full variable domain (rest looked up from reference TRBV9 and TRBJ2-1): DSGVTQTPKHLITATGQRVTLRCSPRSGDLSVYWYQQSLDQGLQFLIQYYNGEERAKGNILERFSAQQFPDLHSELNLSSLELGDSALYFCASSAGGSANNEQFFGPGTRLTVL.